This note documents a single T cell receptor beta chain sequence. The antigen is unknown. The data belong to a study of T cell responses to AZD1222 COVID-19 vaccine. Measured with immunoSEQ multiplex PCR; TCRdb has only the in-frame clones, and not every one. The sample contains approximately 170,000 clones, roughly 90% of which appear only once. Study outcomes and limitations: Nearly half of the spike-specific TCRs reportedly recognize variant regions that carry no mutations. There were vaccine-associated CD4 TCRs across spike, dominant at 160-218 and 743-854. Compared with day 0, the breadth and depth of the Spike-specific TCR repertoire rose significantly after two doses of AZD1222.

V was trimmed by 1 base and J by 4 bases, leaving 10 bases between them. Germline V lookup: CDR1 SEHNR, CDR2 FQNEAQ (reference sequence). This CDR3 contains 14 residues. Sequences were derived from peripheral blood, sampled on day 0 of AZD1222 vaccination. The chain joins TRBV7-9 to TRBJ1-1; a possible D gene is TRBD1 (6 bases). The sequence derives from an adult in good health. The CDR3 spells CASSLVGGFTEAFF. DNA of the CDR3: TGTGCCAGCAGCTTAGTAGGGGGGTTCACTGAAGCTTTCTTT.